This TCR beta chain came from a study of cytomegalovirus exposure and HLA in healthy donors. About the study: The use of the same platform for the roughly 110 validation repertoires and the roughly 730 first-cohort repertoires was reported by a later analysis. Points from the study as a whole: The study put 150 to 200 TCR beta chains on its list as cytomegalovirus-associated.

In the case of this clone: Its antigen is as yet unknown.

The data were produced by immunoSEQ multiplex PCR, yet TCRdb's version contains in-frame clones alone and is incomplete. The sample has roughly 190,000 clones, roughly 86% seen once. Germline V gene sequence: CDR1 LNHDA, CDR2 SQIVND (reference sequence). V lost 9 bases, J lost 6 bases, and 18 bases lay in between. This CDR3 has 14 residues. The sample was PBMCs. The sequence was collected from a man under 40 in good health and CMV-seropositive. The gene calls are TRBV19 and TRBJ2-1; possible D gene TRBD2, 7 bases. The CDR3 nucleotides read TGTGCCAGCCGATGGGGGGGGGCCTCCAATGAGCAGTTCTTC. It is translated as CASRWGGASNEQFF.